One TCR beta chain is described in this entry. The record originates from a study of shared clonotypes between healthy human individuals. Looking at the study overall: Sampling drew on donors who were a couple of women and a few men aged 18 to 49.

The assay used deep level. Authors' data handling: As immunoSEQ supplied junction-only sequences (without quality scores), filtering differed. Only in-frame clones appear in the TCRdb table, and some are missing; sequencing was by immunoSEQ multiplex PCR. D and trimming were read from the DNA, whereas the V and J calls and clone size are those reported in that table. This repertoire shows roughly 1 million clones, 65% to 75% found once; its top ten account for about 1.5%. The CDR3 sequence is 15 residues long. V lost 1 base, J lost 2 bases, and 3 bases stayed unmatched. Germline V gene lookup returns CDR1 GTSNPN and CDR2 SVGIG (reference sequence).

The sequenced sample was memory CD4+ T cells sorted from blood. Subset indicated: CD45RA-negative fraction. The chain has TRBV30 and TRBJ1-3; 9 nucleotides align to TRBD1. The clonotype was recovered from a man between 18 and 35 years old in good health. CDR3 in DNA: TGTGCCTGGAGTGGGGACAGGGCGGCTGGAAACACCATATATTTT. Its protein is CAWSGDRAAGNTIYF.